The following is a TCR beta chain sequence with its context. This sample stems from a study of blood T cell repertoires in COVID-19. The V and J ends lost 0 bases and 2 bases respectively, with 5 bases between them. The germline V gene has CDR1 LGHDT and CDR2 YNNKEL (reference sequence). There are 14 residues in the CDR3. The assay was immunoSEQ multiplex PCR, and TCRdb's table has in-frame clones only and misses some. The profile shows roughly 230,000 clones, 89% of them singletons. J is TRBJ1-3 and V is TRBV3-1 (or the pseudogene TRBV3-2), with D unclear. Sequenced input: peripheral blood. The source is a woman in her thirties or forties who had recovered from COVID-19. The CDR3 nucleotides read TGTGCCAGCAGCCAAGAAGCCGCTGGAAACACCATATATTTT. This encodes CASSQEAAGNTIYF.